These T cell receptor beta chains were read from a single sample in a study of T cells in Graves' hyperthyroidism and ophthalmopathy. One entry per CDR3 protein, called by TCRdb with MiXCR from the multiplex PCR reads. The data contain roughly 500,000 distinct CDR3 sequences, 11% to 15% of them singletons. The sequencing input was blood. These receptors were taken from a woman younger than 45 with Graves' hyperthyroidism that later progressed to Graves' ophthalmopathy. The CDR3 runs from the conserved cysteine through the conserved F or W. Fields, in order: J gene, D gene, V gene, clone size, CDR3 protein, CDR3 DNA. The D gene is left open where the match is weak. Clone size appears in some rows only: once, few, many, or a class for an expanded clone.

J: TRBJ1-5; D: NA; V: TRBV12-3/TRBV12-4; size: many; CDR3: CASRARDQPQHF; DNA: TGTGCCAGCAGGGCCAGGGATCAGCCCCAGCATTTT
J: TRBJ1-1; D: NA; V: TRBV2; size: many; CDR3: CASKGGEDTEAFF; DNA: TGTGCCAGCAAGGGAGGGGAGGACACTGAAGCTTTCTTT
J: TRBJ2-6; D: NA; V: TRBV30; size: many; CDR3: CAWNRLGTGANVLTF; DNA: TGTGCCTGGAATCGGCTGGGAACTGGGGCCAACGTCCTGACTTTC
J: TRBJ1-2; D: NA; V: TRBV20-1; size: many; CDR3: CSARVSNYGYTF; DNA: TGCAGTGCTAGAGTCTCTAACTATGGCTACACCTTC
J: TRBJ2-4; D: TRBD2; V: TRBV9; size: few; CDR3: CASSVDHGRVGKNIQYF; DNA: TGTGCCAGCAGCGTAGATCACGGGAGGGTGGGCAAAAACATTCAGTACTTC
J: TRBJ2-1; D: NA; V: TRBV29-1; size: many; CDR3: CSVSEERAGGNEQFF; DNA: TGCAGCGTTTCCGAAGAACGGGCAGGGGGGAATGAGCAGTTCTTC
J: TRBJ2-1; D: TRBD2; V: TRBV12-3/TRBV12-4; size: many; CDR3: CASSLETSGRDEQFF; DNA: TGTGCCAGCAGTTTAGAAACTAGCGGGAGGGATGAGCAGTTCTTC
J: TRBJ1-5; D: TRBD1; V: TRBV6-1; size: NA; CDR3: CASSEAGQGMQPQHF; DNA: TGTGCCAGCAGTGAAGCGGGACAGGGGATGCAGCCCCAGCATTTT
J: TRBJ2-5; D: TRBD2; V: TRBV9; size: few; CDR3: CASSQSGRVETQYF; DNA: TGTGCCAGCAGCCAGAGCGGGAGGGTGGAGACCCAGTACTTC
J: TRBJ2-1; D: NA; V: TRBV20-1; size: NA; CDR3: CSARDVRGRREYNEQFF; DNA: TGCAGTGCTAGAGATGTTCGAGGGCGGCGGGAATACAATGAGCAGTTCTTC
J: TRBJ2-7; D: TRBD2; V: TRBV6-1; size: NA; CDR3: CASSALAGVSLGSDEQYF; DNA: TGTGCCAGCAGTGCACTAGCGGGAGTTTCACTAGGTTCCGACGAGCAGTACTTC
J: TRBJ1-1; D: NA; V: TRBV27; size: many; CDR3: CASSLSPALEAFF; DNA: TGTGCCAGCAGCCTATCCCCCGCTCTTGAAGCTTTCTTT
J: TRBJ2-3; D: TRBD2; V: TRBV6-1; size: many; CDR3: CASRAGTGRTDTQYF; DNA: TGTGCCAGCAGGGCCGGGACCGGGAGGACAGATACGCAGTATTTT
J: TRBJ2-1; D: TRBD2; V: TRBV4-2; size: NA; CDR3: CASTYIAGDYNEQFF; DNA: TGTGCCAGCACCTACATAGCGGGAGACTACAATGAGCAGTTCTTC
J: TRBJ2-3; D: NA; V: TRBV20-1; size: few; CDR3: CSAREDGREYTDTQYF; DNA: TGCAGTGCTAGAGAGGATGGACGAGAATACACAGATACGCAGTATTTT
J: TRBJ1-5; D: NA; V: TRBV30; size: many; CDR3: CAWSVHSNQPQHF; DNA: TGTGCCTGGAGTGTACATAGCAATCAGCCCCAGCATTTT
J: TRBJ1-1; D: NA; V: TRBV6-5; size: NA; CDR3: CASSYSYRLENTEAFF; DNA: TGTGCCAGCAGTTACTCGTACCGTCTGGAGAACACTGAAGCTTTCTTT
J: TRBJ2-3; D: NA; V: TRBV6-5; size: few; CDR3: CASSYSRGVLGNTDTQYF; DNA: TGTGCCAGCAGTTACTCAAGAGGGGTGCTGGGCAACACAGATACGCAGTATTTT
J: TRBJ2-3; D: NA; V: TRBV5-1; size: many; CDR3: CASSLGQDRDTQYF; DNA: TGCGCCAGCAGCTTGGGACAGGATCGGGATACGCAGTATTTT
J: TRBJ2-1; D: TRBD2; V: TRBV9; size: NA; CDR3: CASSVSTSAEQFF; DNA: TGTGCCAGCAGCGTATCGACTAGCGCCGAGCAGTTCTTC
J: TRBJ2-7; D: NA; V: TRBV18; size: NA; CDR3: CASSPSAVEQYF; DNA: TGTGCCAGCTCCCCTAGTGCCGTCGAGCAGTACTTC
J: TRBJ1-1; D: NA; V: TRBV5-6; size: few; CDR3: CASSAGVFTAEAFF; DNA: TGTGCCAGCAGCGCAGGGGTTTTTACTGCTGAAGCTTTCTTT
J: TRBJ2-2; D: TRBD1; V: TRBV18; size: NA; CDR3: CASSPRQGRNTGELFF; DNA: TGTGCCAGCTCACCCCGACAGGGGAGGAACACCGGGGAGCTGTTTTTT
J: TRBJ2-1; D: TRBD2; V: TRBV6-1; size: many; CDR3: CASSALLAGYAYNEQFF; DNA: TGTGCCAGCAGTGCTCTACTAGCGGGATATGCCTACAATGAGCAGTTCTTC